The 3 T cell receptor beta chains reported below all come from one sample, sequenced in a study of cytomegalovirus exposure and HLA in healthy donors. The PCR used 60 Vbeta and 13 Jbeta primers. Assay used: immunoSEQ multiplex PCR; TCRdb lists only in-frame clones, some missing. The repertoire holds around 99,000 clones, roughly three fifths seen once, with around 6.5% in the top ten. Material: PBMCs. Every receptor here comes from a woman between 25 and 40 years old in good health and CMV-seronegative.

This clone was seen more than once but under ten times. The CDR3 nucleotides read TGTGCCAGCAGTGAAGCCTTGCTACAGGGGAGACGGAGCAATCAGCCCCAGCATTTT. Translating gives CASSEALLQGRRSNQPQHF. This chain uses TRBV6-1 with TRBJ1-5; 7 bases match TRBD1. With 0 bases clipped from V and 1 base from J, the junction kept 12 bases outside the gene matches. Germline values: CDR1 MNHNS, CDR2 SASEGT. The CDR3 is made up of 19 amino acids.

The chain uses TRBV14 and TRBJ1-6; maybe TRBD1 (6 bases). The germline CDR1 and CDR2 sequences are SGHDN and FVKESK. The CDR3 is made up of 14 amino acids. The V end was cut by 2 bases, the J end by 10 bases, with 12 bases between. The chain's CDR3 is CASSQIQGSSPLHF. The CDR3 nucleotides read TGTGCCAGCAGCCAAATACAGGGTAGCTCACCCCTCCACTTT. The whole variable domain, remainder taken from reference TRBV14 and TRBJ1-6, is EAGVTQFPSHSVIEKGQTVTLRCDPISGHDNLYWYRRVMGKEIKFLLHFVKESKQDESGMPNNRFLAERTGGTYSTLKVQPAELEDSGVYFCASSQIQGSSPLHFGNGTRLTVT.

The rearrangement joins TRBV6-1 to TRBJ1-2; 9 bases are shared with TRBD1. Germline CDR1 and CDR2: MNHNS and SASEGT. The CDR3 has 15 amino acids. J lost 4 bases, V lost 3 bases, and 6 bases had no gene match. CDR3 residues: CASSEGQGPIYGYTF. In nucleotides, the CDR3 is TGTGCCAGCAGTGAGGGACAGGGCCCGATCTATGGCTACACCTTC.